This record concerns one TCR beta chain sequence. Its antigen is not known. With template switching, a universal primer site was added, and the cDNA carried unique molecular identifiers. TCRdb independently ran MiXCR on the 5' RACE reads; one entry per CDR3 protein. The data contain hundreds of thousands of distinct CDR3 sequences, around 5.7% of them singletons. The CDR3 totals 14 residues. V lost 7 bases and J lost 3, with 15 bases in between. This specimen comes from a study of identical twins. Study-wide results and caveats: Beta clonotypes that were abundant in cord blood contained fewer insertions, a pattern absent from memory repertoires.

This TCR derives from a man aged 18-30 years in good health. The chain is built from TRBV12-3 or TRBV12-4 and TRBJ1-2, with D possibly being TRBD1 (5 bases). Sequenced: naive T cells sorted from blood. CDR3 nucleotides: TGTGCCAGCACTAATACAGGTCTCGACTATGGCTACACCTTC. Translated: CASTNTGLDYGYTF.